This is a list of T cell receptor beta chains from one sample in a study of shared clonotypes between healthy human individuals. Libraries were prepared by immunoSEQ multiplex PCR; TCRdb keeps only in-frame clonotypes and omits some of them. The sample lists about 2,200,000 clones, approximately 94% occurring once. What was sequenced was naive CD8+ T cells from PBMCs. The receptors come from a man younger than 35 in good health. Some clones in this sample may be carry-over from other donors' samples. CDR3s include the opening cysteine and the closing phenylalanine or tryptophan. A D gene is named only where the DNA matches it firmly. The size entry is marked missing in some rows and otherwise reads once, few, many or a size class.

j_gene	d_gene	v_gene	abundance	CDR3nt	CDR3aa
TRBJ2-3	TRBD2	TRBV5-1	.	TGCGGGGACCTCGGGGCGGGAGGGCCCGATACGCAGTATTTT	CGDLGAGGPDTQYF
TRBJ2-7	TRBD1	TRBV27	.	TGTGCCAGCAGTTTTGAAAGGGGGCACTACGAGCAGTACTTC	CASSFERGHYEQYF
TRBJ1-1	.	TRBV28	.	TGTGCCAGCAGTTTAGGAGGGATCACTGAAGCTTTCTTT	CASSLGGITEAFF
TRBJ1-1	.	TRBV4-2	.	TGTGCCAGCAGCCAAACTTGGGCAGGGGCAATGAACACTGAAGCTTTCTTT	CASSQTWAGAMNTEAFF
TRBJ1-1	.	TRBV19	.	TGTGCCAGTAGAGGTAGGACCGAAGCTTTCTTT	CASRGRTEAFF
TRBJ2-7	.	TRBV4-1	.	TGCGCCAGCAGCCAACTTCTTGGGGGGCCCGGTTCCTACGAGCAGTACTTC	CASSQLLGGPGSYEQYF
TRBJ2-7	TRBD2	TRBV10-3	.	TGTGCCATCAGGCCAGACAGCGGGGGCGAGCAGTACTTC	CAIRPDSGGEQYF
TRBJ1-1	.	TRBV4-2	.	TGTGCCAGCAGCCCGGGGGTGTTGAACACTGAAGCTTTCTTT	CASSPGVLNTEAFF
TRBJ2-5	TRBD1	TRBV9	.	TGTGCCAGCAGCCCCCCGACAGGGTTGGATTACGAGACCCAGTACTTC	CASSPPTGLDYETQYF
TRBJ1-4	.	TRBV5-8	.	TGTGCCAGCAGCTTGGGGGTTTGGGATTCTAATGAAAAACTGTTTTTT	CASSLGVWDSNEKLFF
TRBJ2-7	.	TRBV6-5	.	TGTGCCAGCAGTCGAAAGCCACCGGGAGAAGGCGAGCAGTACTTC	CASSRKPPGEGEQYF
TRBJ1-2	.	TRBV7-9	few	TGTGCCAGCAGCTTCCAGGGTAACTATGGCTACACCTTC	CASSFQGNYGYTF
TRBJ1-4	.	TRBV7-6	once	TGTGCCAGCAGCTCGGGATGGGGTTATGCAACTAATGAAAAACTGTTTTTT	CASSSGWGYATNEKLFF
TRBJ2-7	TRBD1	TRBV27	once	TGTGCCAGCAGACAGGGGTCCCACGAGCAGTACTTC	CASRQGSHEQYF
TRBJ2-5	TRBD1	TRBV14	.	TGTGCCAGCAGCCAAGCCCAGGGGGCTCGAGAGACCCAGTACTTC	CASSQAQGARETQYF
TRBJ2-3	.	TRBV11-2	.	TGTGCCAGCAGCTTAGCAGTGTCCATCGAGGGGACAGATACGCAGTATTTT	CASSLAVSIEGTDTQYF
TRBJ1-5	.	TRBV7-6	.	TGTGCCAGCAGCCCTCTGGGTAGCAATCAGCCCCAGCATTTT	CASSPLGSNQPQHF
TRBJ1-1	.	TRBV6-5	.	TGTGCCACATCCGCGGGCCTTGAAGCTTTCTTT	CATSAGLEAFF
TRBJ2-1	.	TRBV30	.	TGTGCCTGGAGTGTAGGTCGGGGCTATAGGTATGAGCAGTTCTTC	CAWSVGRGYRYEQFF
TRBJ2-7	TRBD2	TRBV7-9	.	TGTGCCAGCAACCGAGCGGGGGACTACGAGCAGTACTTC	CASNRAGDYEQYF
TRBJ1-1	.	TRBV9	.	TGTGCCAGCAGCGTAGACGGGGCCCCTGGCACTGAAGCTTTCTTT	CASSVDGAPGTEAFF
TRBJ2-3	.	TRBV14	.	TGTGCCAGCAGCCAAGTAGGGTACGGCACAGATACGCAGTATTTT	CASSQVGYGTDTQYF
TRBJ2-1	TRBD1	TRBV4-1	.	TGCGCCAGCAGCCTTAGACAGGGGAGTGAGCAGTTCTTC	CASSLRQGSEQFF
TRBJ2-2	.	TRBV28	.	TGTGCCAGCAGTGGAAGCCTGGGTTTCACCGGGGAGCTGTTTTTT	CASSGSLGFTGELFF
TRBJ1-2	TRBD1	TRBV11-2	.	TGTGCCAGCAGCTTAGTTTTGGGGACAGACCCGGCTGGCTACACCTTC	CASSLVLGTDPAGYTF
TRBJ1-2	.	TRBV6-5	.	TGTGCCAGCAGTACCGGGACAAATGACTTCTATGGCTACACCTTC	CASSTGTNDFYGYTF
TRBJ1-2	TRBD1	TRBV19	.	TGTGCCAGTCGACGTGACAGGGGTAGAGCTAACTATGGCTACACCTTC	CASRRDRGRANYGYTF
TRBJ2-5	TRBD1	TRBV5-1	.	TGCGCCAGCAGCCCCCTTGCCCTGGGACAGCACCAAGAGACCCAGTACTTC	CASSPLALGQHQETQYF
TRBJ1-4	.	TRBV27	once	TGTGCCAGCAGTTTACGGGGCGGAAAACTGTTTTTT	CASSLRGGKLFF
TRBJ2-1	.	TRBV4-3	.	TGCGCCAGCAGCCAAGTAGACGGAGATGAGCAGTTCTTC	CASSQVDGDEQFF
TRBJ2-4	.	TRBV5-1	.	TGCGCCAGCAGCTTGTTTGGTGAGAAGGCCAAAAACATTCAGTACTTC	CASSLFGEKAKNIQYF
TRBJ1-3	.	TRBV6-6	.	TGTGCCAGCAGTAACAGGGACGCCGGAAACACCATATATTTT	CASSNRDAGNTIYF